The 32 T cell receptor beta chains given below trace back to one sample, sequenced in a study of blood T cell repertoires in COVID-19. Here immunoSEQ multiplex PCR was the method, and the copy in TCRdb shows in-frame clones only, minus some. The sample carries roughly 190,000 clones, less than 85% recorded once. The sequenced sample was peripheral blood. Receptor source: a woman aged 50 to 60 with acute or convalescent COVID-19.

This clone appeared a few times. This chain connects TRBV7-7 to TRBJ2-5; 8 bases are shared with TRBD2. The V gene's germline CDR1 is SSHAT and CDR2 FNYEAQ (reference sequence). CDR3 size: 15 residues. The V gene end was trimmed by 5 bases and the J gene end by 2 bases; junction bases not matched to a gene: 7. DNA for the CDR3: TGTGCCAGCAGCGCAATTAGCGGGATTCAAGAGACCCAGTACTTC. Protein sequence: CASSAISGIQETQYF.

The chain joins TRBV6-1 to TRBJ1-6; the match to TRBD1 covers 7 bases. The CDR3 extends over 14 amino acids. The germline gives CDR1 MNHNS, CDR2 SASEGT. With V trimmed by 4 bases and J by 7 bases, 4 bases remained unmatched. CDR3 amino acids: CASSAPGQNSPLHF. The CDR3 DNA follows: TGTGCCAGCAGTGCCCCGGGACAGAATTCACCCCTCCACTTT.

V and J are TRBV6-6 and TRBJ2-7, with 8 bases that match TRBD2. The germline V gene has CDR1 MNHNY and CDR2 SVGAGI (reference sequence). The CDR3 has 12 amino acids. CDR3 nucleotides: TGTGCGGTTTCCGGGGGGGAAGGGCAGCAGTACTTC. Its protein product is CAVSGGEGQQYF.

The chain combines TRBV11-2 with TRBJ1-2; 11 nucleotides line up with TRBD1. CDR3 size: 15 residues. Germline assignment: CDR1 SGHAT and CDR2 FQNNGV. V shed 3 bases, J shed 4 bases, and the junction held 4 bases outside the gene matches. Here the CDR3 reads CASSFRDRGTYGYTF. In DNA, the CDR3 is TGTGCCAGCAGCTTTCGGGACAGGGGGACCTATGGCTACACCTTC.

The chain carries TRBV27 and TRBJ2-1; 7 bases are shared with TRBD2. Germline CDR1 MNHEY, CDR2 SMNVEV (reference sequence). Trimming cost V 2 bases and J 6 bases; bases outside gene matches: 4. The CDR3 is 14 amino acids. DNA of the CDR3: TGTGCCAGCAGTTTAAGGTCGGGGGGCAATGAGCAGTTCTTC. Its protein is CASSLRSGGNEQFF.

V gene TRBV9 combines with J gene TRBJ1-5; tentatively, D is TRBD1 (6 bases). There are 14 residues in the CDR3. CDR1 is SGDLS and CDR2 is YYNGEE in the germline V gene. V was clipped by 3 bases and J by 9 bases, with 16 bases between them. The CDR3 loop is CASSGTGYLGPQHF. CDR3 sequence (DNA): TGTGCCAGCAGCGGTACAGGGTACCTCGGGCCCCAGCATTTT.

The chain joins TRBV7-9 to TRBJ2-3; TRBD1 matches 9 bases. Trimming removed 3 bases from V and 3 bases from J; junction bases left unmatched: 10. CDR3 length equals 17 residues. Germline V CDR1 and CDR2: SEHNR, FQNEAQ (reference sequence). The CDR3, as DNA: TGTGCCAGCAGCTTCGCCCCCGACAGGGGGTGGACAGATACGCAGTATTTT. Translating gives CASSFAPDRGWTDTQYF.

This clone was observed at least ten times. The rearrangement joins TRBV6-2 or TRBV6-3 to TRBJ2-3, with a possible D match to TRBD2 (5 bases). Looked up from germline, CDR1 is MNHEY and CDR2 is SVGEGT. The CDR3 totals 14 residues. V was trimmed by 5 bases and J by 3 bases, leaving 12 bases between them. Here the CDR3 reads CASSRGPTTDTQYF. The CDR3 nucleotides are TGTGCCAGCAGTCGAGGGCCAACTACAGATACGCAGTATTTT.

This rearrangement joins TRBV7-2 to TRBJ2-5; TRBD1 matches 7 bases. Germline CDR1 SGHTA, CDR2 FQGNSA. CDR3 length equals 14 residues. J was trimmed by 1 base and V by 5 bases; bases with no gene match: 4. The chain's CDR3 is CASSPDRFQETQYF. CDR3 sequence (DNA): TGTGCCAGCAGCCCGGACAGGTTCCAAGAGACCCAGTACTTC.

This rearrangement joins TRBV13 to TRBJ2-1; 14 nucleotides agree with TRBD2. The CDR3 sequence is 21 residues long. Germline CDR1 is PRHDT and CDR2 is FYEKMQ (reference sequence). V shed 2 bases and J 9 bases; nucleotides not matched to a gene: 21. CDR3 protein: CASSLRRTGTSGSRGLGEQFF. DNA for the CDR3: TGTGCCAGCAGCTTAAGGAGGACAGGGACTAGCGGGAGTCGCGGATTAGGTGAGCAGTTCTTC.

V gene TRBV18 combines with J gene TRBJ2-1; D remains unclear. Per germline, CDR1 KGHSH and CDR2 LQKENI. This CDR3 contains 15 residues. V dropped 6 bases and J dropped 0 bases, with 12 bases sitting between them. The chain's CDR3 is CASSPSTSSYNEQFF. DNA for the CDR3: TGTGCCAGCTCTCCCTCTACGAGCTCCTACAATGAGCAGTTCTTC.

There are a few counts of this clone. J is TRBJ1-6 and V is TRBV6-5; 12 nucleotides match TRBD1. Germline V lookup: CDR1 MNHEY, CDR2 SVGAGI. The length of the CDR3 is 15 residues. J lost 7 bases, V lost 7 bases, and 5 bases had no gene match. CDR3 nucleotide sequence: TGTGCCAGCATCCGGGACAGGGGGCTGAATTCACCCCTCCACTTT. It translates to CASIRDRGLNSPLHF.

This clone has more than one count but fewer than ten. CDR3 nucleotide sequence: TGTGCCAGTAGTAAGCGCCTCCAAGCGGGGAATAGCAATCAGCCCCAGCATTTT. This encodes CASSKRLQAGNSNQPQHF. The chain couples TRBV19 to TRBJ1-5; no reliable D call. V was shortened by 4 bases and J by 0 bases, with 19 bases between the two germline ends. Per germline, CDR1 LNHDA and CDR2 SQIVND (reference sequence). The CDR3 is 18 amino acids. The full variable domain, in which reference TRBV19 and TRBJ1-5 provide the parts outside the CDR3, is DGGITQSPKYLFRKEGQNVTLSCEQNLNHDAMYWYRQDPGQGLRLIYYSQIVNDFQKGDIAEGYSVSREKKESFPLTVTSAQKNPTAFYLCASSKRLQAGNSNQPQHFGDGTRLSIL.

This CDR3 is CATSAAGGAEGTQYF. CDR3 nucleotide sequence: TGTGCCACCAGTGCAGCCGGGGGGGCCGAAGGTACGCAGTATTTT. The chain is built from TRBV24-1 and TRBJ2-3; 8 bases map to TRBD2. V shed 5 bases and J 8 bases; nucleotides not matched to a gene: 11. This CDR3 spans 15 amino acids. Germline CDR1 is KGHDR and CDR2 is SFDVKD.

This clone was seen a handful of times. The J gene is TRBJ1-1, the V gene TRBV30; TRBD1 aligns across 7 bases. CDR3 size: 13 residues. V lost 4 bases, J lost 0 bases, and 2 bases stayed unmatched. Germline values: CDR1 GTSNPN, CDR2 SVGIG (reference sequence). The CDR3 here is CAWTGQLNTEAFF. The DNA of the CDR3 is TGTGCCTGGACGGGACAGTTGAACACTGAAGCTTTCTTT.

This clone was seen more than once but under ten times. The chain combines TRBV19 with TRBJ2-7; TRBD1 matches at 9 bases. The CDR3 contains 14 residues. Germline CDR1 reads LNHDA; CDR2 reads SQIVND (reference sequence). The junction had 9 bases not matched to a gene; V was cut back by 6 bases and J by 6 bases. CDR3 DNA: TGTGCCAGTAGGAGAGGGACAGGGAGCTTCGAGCAGTACTTC. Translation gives CASRRGTGSFEQYF.

CDR3 region: CASTRQLIMNTEAFF. CDR3 nucleotides: TGTGCCAGTACCAGACAGCTAATTATGAACACTGAAGCTTTCTTT. The V and J genes are TRBV19 and TRBJ1-1; D is perhaps TRBD1 (5 bases). This CDR3 spans 15 amino acids. V was cut by 7 bases and J by 0 bases, with 15 bases left in between. CDR1 is LNHDA and CDR2 is SQIVND in the germline V gene (reference sequence).

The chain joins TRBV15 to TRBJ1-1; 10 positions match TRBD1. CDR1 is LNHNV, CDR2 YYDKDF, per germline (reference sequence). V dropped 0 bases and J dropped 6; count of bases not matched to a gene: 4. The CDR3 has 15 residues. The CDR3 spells CATSRDYDRGPEAFF. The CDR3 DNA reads TGTGCCACCAGCAGAGATTACGACAGGGGGCCTGAAGCTTTCTTT.

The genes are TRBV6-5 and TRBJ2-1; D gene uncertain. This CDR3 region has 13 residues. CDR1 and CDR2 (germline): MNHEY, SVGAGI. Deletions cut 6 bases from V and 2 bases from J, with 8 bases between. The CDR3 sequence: CASSPVPYNEQFF. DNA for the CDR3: TGTGCCAGCAGCCCGGTCCCCTACAATGAGCAGTTCTTC.

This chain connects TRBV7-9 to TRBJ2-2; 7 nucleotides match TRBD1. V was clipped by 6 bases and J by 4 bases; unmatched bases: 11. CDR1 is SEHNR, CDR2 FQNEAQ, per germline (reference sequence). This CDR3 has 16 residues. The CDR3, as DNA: TGTGCCAGCAGGCAAGGGACAGCCTCCCCCACCGGGGAGCTGTTTTTT. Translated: CASRQGTASPTGELFF.

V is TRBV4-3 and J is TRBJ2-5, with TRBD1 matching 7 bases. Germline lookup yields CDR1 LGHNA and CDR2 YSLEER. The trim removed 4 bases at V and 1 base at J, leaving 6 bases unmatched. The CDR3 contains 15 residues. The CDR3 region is CASSLDRTGQETQYF. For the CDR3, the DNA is TGCGCCAGCAGCCTCGACCGGACAGGCCAAGAGACCCAGTACTTC.

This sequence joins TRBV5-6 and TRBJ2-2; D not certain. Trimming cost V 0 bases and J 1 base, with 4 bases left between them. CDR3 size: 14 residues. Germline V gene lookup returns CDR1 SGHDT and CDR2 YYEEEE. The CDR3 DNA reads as TGTGCCAGCAGCTTGGGACAGAACACCGGGGAGCTGTTTTTT. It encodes CASSLGQNTGELFF.

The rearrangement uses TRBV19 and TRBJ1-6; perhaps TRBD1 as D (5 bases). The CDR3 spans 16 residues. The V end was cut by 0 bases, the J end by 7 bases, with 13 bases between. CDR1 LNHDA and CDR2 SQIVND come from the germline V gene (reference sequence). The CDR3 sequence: CASSIDNRNVNSPLHF. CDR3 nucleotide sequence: TGTGCCAGTAGTATAGACAACAGGAACGTGAATTCACCCCTCCACTTT.

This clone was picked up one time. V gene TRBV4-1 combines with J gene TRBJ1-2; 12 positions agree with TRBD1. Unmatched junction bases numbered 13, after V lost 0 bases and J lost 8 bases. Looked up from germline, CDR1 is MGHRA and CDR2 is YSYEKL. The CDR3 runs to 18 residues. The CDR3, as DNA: TGCGCCAGCAGCCAAGATATTATCGGGGACAGGGGGCCCGGAGGCTACACCTTC. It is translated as CASSQDIIGDRGPGGYTF.

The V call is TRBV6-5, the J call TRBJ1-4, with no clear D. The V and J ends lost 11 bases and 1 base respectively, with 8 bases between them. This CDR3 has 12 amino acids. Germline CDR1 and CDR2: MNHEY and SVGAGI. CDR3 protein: CAHIKTNEKLFF. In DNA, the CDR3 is TGTGCCCACATAAAAACTAATGAAAAACTGTTTTTT.

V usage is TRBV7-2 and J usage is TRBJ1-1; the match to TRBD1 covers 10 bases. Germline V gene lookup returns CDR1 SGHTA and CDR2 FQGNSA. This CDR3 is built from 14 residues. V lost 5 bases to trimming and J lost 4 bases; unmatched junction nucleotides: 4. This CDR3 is CASSRWTGGTEAFF. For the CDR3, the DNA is TGTGCCAGCAGCAGATGGACAGGGGGCACTGAAGCTTTCTTT.

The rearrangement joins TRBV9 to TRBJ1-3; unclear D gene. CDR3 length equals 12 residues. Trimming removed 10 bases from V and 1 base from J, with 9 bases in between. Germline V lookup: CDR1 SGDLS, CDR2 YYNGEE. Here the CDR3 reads CASAGSGNTIYF. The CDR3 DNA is TGTGCCTCGGCGGGGTCTGGAAACACCATATATTTT. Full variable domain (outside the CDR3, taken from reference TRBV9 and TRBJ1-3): DSGVTQTPKHLITATGQRVTLRCSPRSGDLSVYWYQQSLDQGLQFLIQYYNGEERAKGNILERFSAQQFPDLHSELNLSSLELGDSALYFCASAGSGNTIYFGEGSWLTVV.

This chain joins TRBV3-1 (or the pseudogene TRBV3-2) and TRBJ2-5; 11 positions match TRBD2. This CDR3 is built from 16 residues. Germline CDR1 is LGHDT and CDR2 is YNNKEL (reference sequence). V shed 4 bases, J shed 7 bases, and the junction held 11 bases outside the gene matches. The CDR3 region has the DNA TGTGCCAGCAGCCCTCAACTAGCGGGAGTGGTAGGGACCCAGTACTTC. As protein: CASSPQLAGVVGTQYF.

CDR3 bases: TGCGCCAGCAGTGGGGCGGGAACGGAAAACATTCAGTACTTC. It is translated as CASSGAGTENIQYF. The chain recombines TRBV10-1 with TRBJ2-4; TRBD2 is a possible D gene (6 bases). V shed 4 bases and J shed 5 bases, with 12 bases lying between them. This CDR3 has 14 amino acids. CDR1 WNHNN and CDR2 SYGVQD come from the germline V gene (reference sequence).

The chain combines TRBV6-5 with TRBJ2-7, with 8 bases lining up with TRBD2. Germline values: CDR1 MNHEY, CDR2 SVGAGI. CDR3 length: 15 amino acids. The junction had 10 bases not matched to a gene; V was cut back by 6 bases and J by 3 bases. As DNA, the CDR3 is TGTGCCAGCAGACCGGCCGGGGGGGCTTTCTACGAGCAGTACTTC. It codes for CASRPAGGAFYEQYF.

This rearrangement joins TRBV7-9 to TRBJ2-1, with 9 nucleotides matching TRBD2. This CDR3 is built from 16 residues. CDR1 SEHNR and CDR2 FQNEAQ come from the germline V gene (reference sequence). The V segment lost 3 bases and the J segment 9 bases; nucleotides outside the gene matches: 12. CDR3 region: CASSLAREGLKIEQFF. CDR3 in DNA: TGTGCCAGCAGCTTGGCGCGGGAGGGCCTCAAGATTGAGCAGTTCTTC. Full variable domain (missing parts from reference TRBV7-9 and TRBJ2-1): DTGVSQNPRHKITKRGQNVTFRCDPISEHNRLYWYRQTLGQGPEFLTYFQNEAQLEKSRLLSDRFSAERPKGSFSTLEIQRTEQGDSAMYLCASSLAREGLKIEQFFGPGTRLTVL.

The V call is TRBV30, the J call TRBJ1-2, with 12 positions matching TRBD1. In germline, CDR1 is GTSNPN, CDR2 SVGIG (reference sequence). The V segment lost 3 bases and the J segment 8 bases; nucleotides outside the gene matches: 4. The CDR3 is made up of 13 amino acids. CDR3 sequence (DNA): TGTGCCTGGAGGGCGGGACAGGGGGCGGGCTACACCTTC. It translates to CAWRAGQGAGYTF.